Given below is one T cell receptor (beta chain) in context. Its matching antigen is unknown. These data are taken from a study of T cell clones after liver transplantation. Across the whole study: At least one year of complete immunosuppression withdrawal without enzymes over twice normal defined tolerance.

Study-level results: Circulating graft-donor-reactive CD4 TCRbeta sequences fell significantly post-transplant in most of the 8 subjects. Migration into the graft, not deletion, may explain lost graft donor-reactive T cells. Compared with third party-reactive sequences, donor-reactive ones declined more, independent of withdrawal success.

This CDR3 is built from 13 residues. CDR1 is SEHNR, CDR2 FQNEAQ, per germline (reference sequence). The V end lost 5 bases, the J end lost 3 bases, and 10 bases lay between the germline ends. This table comes from immunoSEQ multiplex PCR, and its TCRdb copy is limited to in-frame clones, with some not included. The sample has approximately 12,000 clones; over 65% are singletons. This sequence joins TRBV7-9 and TRBJ1-1; D possibly corresponds to TRBD1 (6 bases). The TCR comes from a human patient who received a liver transplant. These T cells may partly come from the graft donor. The sequenced sample was CD8+ T cells from blood, obtained at the 22-month timepoint. The CDR3 loop is CASSVTGYTEAFF. CDR3 DNA: TGTGCCAGCAGCGTGACAGGCTACACTGAAGCTTTCTTT.